The 16 T cell receptor beta chains below all came from one sample that was sequenced in a study of blood T cell repertoires in COVID-19. This table comes from immunoSEQ multiplex PCR, and its TCRdb copy is limited to in-frame clones, with some not included. The table lists around 200,000 clones, around 80% of them singletons, with roughly 8.7% in the top ten. Sequencing input: peripheral blood. The receptors shown here come from a man between 40 and 49 years old with active or convalescent COVID-19.

This chain connects TRBV19 to TRBJ1-4, with D possibly matching TRBD1 (5 bases). CDR3 length: 15 residues. V lost 4 bases and J 6 bases, leaving 15 bases between the germline ends. Germline lookup yields CDR1 LNHDA and CDR2 SQIVND (reference sequence). In nucleotides, the CDR3 is TGTGCCAGTAGTACTCGGGGGGGACTAGATGAAAAACTGTTTTTT. It is translated as CASSTRGGLDEKLFF. The entire variable domain, with the rest obtained from reference TRBV19 and TRBJ1-4, is as follows: DGGITQSPKYLFRKEGQNVTLSCEQNLNHDAMYWYRQDPGQGLRLIYYSQIVNDFQKGDIAEGYSVSREKKESFPLTVTSAQKNPTAFYLCASSTRGGLDEKLFFGSGTQLSVL.

The chain links TRBV18 to TRBJ2-7, with 9 bases matching TRBD2. Germline V gives CDR1 KGHSH, CDR2 LQKENI. V lost 3 bases to trimming and J lost 3 bases; unmatched junction nucleotides: 3. This CDR3 has 14 residues. The CDR3 protein is CASSPRTSDYEQYF. The CDR3 nucleotides read TGTGCCAGCTCACCCCGGACTAGCGACTACGAGCAGTACTTC. Full variable domain (missing parts from reference TRBV18 and TRBJ2-7): NAGVMQNPRHLVRRRGQEARLRCSPMKGHSHVYWYRQLPEEGLKFMVYLQKENIIDESGMPKERFSAEFPKEGPSILRIQQVVRGDSAAYFCASSPRTSDYEQYFGPGTRLTVT.

The V call is TRBV27, the J call TRBJ2-3; 10 positions match TRBD2. J was trimmed by 2 bases and V by 5 bases; bases with no gene match: 7. CDR3 length: 16 amino acids. Germline lookup yields CDR1 MNHEY and CDR2 SMNVEV (reference sequence). CDR3 nucleotides: TGTGCCAGCAGTACCTTGAGCGGGGGGGTCACAGATACGCAGTATTTT. Its translation: CASSTLSGGVTDTQYF.

The V gene is TRBV30, the J gene TRBJ1-1; D is unresolved. Germline lookup yields CDR1 GTSNPN and CDR2 SVGIG (reference sequence). V dropped 0 bases and J dropped 5 bases, with 10 bases sitting between them. This CDR3 region has 13 residues. The CDR3 DNA sequence: TGTGCCTGGAGTGTACTGCGGGAAACTGAAGCTTTCTTT. This sequence encodes CAWSVLRETEAFF.

In this sample, this clone turned up a few times. V usage is TRBV6-6 and J usage is TRBJ1-1, with D perhaps matching TRBD1 (6 bases). The CDR3 covers 14 residues. V dropped 5 bases and J dropped 3 bases, with 13 bases sitting between them. The germline V gene encodes CDR1 MNHNY and CDR2 SVGAGI (reference sequence). The CDR3 sequence is CASSRTEGDTEAFF. In DNA, the CDR3 is TGTGCCAGCAGTCGGACCGAGGGGGACACTGAAGCTTTCTTT.

V and J are TRBV10-3 and TRBJ2-1, with 13 bases fitting TRBD2. Unmatched junction bases numbered 13, after V lost 6 bases and J lost 8 bases. The CDR3 has 17 residues. CDR1 and CDR2 (germline): ENHRY, SYGVKD. The DNA for the CDR3 is TGTGCCATCAGCACAATACCCGGGACTAGCGGGATGGATGAGCAGTTCTTC. Its translation is CAISTIPGTSGMDEQFF.

The chain carries TRBV2 and TRBJ1-5, with TRBD1 matching 7 bases. The junction had 3 bases not matched to a gene; V was cut back by 5 bases and J by 5 bases. Germline CDR1 SNHLY, CDR2 FYNNEI. This CDR3 comprises 13 residues. CDR3 protein: CASSQGVDQPQHF. The CDR3 DNA is TGTGCCAGCAGTCAGGGGGTCGATCAGCCCCAGCATTTT. Complete variable domain (other parts from reference TRBV2 and TRBJ1-5): EPEVTQTPSHQVTQMGQEVILRCVPISNHLYFYWYRQILGQKVEFLVSFYNNEISEKSEIFDDQFSVERPDGSNFTLKIRSTKLEDSAMYFCASSQGVDQPQHFGDGTRLSIL.

This rearrangement joins TRBV11-3 to TRBJ2-1, with 8 bases lining up with TRBD2. Trimming took 5 bases from V and 6 from J; bases not matched to a gene: 21. CDR1 is SGHNT and CDR2 is YENEEA in the germline V gene. This CDR3 region has 19 residues. The CDR3 DNA is TGTGCCAGCAGCACACCCCCAACAGCAGAGCGGGAGCAATCCAATGAGCAGTTCTTC. It is translated as CASSTPPTAEREQSNEQFF.

This clone was counted once. This chain joins TRBV30 and TRBJ2-7, with 8 bases identical to TRBD2. Germline V lookup: CDR1 GTSNPN, CDR2 SVGIG (reference sequence). V lost 0 bases, J lost 3 bases, and 4 bases stayed unmatched. The CDR3 spans 14 residues. The CDR3 reads CAWSVWAGGYEQYF. The DNA of the CDR3 is TGTGCCTGGAGTGTATGGGCGGGGGGCTACGAGCAGTACTTC.

Comment on this clone: At one boundary the junction diverges from the germline segment, which might be a read error. The chain is built from TRBV7-7 and TRBJ2-1, with a weak D call TRBD2 (6 bases). CDR1 SSHAT and CDR2 FNYEAQ come from the germline V gene (reference sequence). The CDR3 has 13 amino acids. CDR3 coding DNA: TGTGCTAGCAGCTCGATAGAGGCGGGGGAGCAGTTCTTC. It translates to CASSSIEAGEQFF.

V is TRBV5-1 and J is TRBJ1-6, with D unresolved. The CDR3 is made up of 14 amino acids. Germline-derived CDR1 and CDR2 are SGHRS and YFSETQ. V was trimmed by 7 bases and J by 0 bases, leaving 8 bases between them. The DNA for the CDR3 is TGCGCCAGCGGAGAGGGCTCCTATAATTCACCCCTCCACTTT. Its translation: CASGEGSYNSPLHF.

This clone has more than one count but fewer than ten. This chain uses TRBV7-2 with TRBJ2-5; D remains ambiguous. V lost 5 bases and J 1 base, leaving 17 bases between the germline ends. CDR1 is SGHTA, CDR2 FQGNSA, per germline. The CDR3 spans 16 residues. The CDR3 DNA reads as TGTGCCAGCAGCCCAACTCTCCCCTCCCCCCAAGAGACCCAGTACTTC. Protein sequence: CASSPTLPSPQETQYF.

The chain has TRBV28 and TRBJ1-1; D perhaps matches TRBD1 (5 bases). Trimming cost V 4 bases and J 4 bases, with 19 bases left between them. Germline V gene data show CDR1 as MDHEN and CDR2 as SYDVKM. This CDR3 has 16 amino acids. CDR3 in DNA: TGTGCCAGCAGTTCGCCCGTCGGGGGAGCGGGCACTGAAGCTTTCTTT. It specifies CASSSPVGGAGTEAFF.

For this clone: Other DNA sequences in the same sample also yield this CDR3. The J gene is TRBJ1-1, the V gene TRBV7-2; D uncertain. Germline CDR1 SGHTA, CDR2 FQGNSA. V was clipped by 1 base and J by 1 base, with 7 bases between them. This CDR3 is 14 amino acids long. The CDR3 region is CASSLVRENTEAFF. CDR3 bases: TGTGCCAGCAGCTTAGTACGGGAGAACACTGAAGCTTTCTTT.

The V call is TRBV7-2, the J call TRBJ2-7, with 14 nucleotides matching TRBD2. Losses at the gene ends were 11 bases for V and 3 bases for J; bases not matched to a gene: 9. Germline assignment: CDR1 SGHTA and CDR2 FQGNSA. This CDR3 comprises 15 residues. The CDR3, as DNA: TGTGCCTGCCAGACTAGCGGGGGGGCTCACTACGAGCAGTACTTC. As protein: CACQTSGGAHYEQYF.

This chain joins TRBV7-2 and TRBJ2-7; 9 bases are a match to TRBD1. The CDR3 is 15 residues long. After removal of 2 bases from V and 7 bases from J, the junction contained 9 bases not matched to a gene. CDR1 is SGHTA and CDR2 is FQGNSA in the germline V gene. The CDR3 loop reads CASSLIGTGIGEQYF. Written as DNA, the CDR3 is TGTGCCAGCAGCTTAATCGGGACAGGGATAGGGGAGCAGTACTTC.